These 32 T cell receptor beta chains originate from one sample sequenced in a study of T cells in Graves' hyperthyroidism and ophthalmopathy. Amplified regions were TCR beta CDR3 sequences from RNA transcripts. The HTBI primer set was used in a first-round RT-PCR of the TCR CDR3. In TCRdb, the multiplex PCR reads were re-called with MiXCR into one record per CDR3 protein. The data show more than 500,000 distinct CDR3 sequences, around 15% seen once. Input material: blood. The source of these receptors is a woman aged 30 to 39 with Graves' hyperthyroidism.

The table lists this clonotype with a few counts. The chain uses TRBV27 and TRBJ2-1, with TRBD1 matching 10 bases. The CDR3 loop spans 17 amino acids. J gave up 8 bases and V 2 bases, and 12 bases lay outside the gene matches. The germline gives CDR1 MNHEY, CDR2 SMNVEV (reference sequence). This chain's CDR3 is CASSLRGTGAIRYEQFF. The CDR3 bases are TGTGCCAGCAGTTTACGGGGGACAGGGGCTATTCGTTATGAGCAGTTCTTC.

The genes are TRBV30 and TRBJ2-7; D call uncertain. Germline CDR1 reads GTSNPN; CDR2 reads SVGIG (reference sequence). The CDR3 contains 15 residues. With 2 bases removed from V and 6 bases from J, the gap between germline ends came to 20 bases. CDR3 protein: CAWSHVLRRLAEQYF. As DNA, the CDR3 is TGTGCCTGGAGTCATGTCTTGAGGCGCTTAGCCGAGCAGTACTTC.

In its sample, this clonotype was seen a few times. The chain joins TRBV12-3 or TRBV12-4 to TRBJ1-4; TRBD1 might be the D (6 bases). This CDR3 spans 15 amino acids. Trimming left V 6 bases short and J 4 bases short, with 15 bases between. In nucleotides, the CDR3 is TGTGCCAGCAGCTCGCTAAGGGGGTTTAATGAAAAACTGTTTTTT. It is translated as CASSSLRGFNEKLFF.

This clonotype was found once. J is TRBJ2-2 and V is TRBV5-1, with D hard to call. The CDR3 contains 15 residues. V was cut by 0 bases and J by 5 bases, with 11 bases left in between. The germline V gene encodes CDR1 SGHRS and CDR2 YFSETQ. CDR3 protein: CASSLARVETGELFF. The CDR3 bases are TGCGCCAGCAGCTTGGCGAGAGTGGAAACCGGGGAGCTGTTTTTT.

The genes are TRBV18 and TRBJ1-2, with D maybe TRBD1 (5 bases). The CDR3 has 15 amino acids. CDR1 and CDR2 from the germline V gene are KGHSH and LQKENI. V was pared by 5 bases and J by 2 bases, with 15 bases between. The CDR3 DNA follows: TGTGCCAGCTCATCGAACCGGGACGAGAACTATGGCTACACCTTC. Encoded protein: CASSSNRDENYGYTF.

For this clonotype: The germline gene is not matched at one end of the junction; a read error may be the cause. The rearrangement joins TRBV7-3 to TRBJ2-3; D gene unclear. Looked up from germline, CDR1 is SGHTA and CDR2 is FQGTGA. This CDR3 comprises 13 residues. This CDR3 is CVSSLTYGDTQYF. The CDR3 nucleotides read TGTGTCAGCAGCTTAACGTACGGAGATACGCAGTATTTT.

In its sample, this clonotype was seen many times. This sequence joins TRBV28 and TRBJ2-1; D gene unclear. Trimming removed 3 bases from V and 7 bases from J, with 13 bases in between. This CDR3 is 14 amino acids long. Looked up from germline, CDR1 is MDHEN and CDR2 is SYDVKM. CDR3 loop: CASSFNHGRNEQFF. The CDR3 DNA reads TGTGCCAGCAGTTTCAACCACGGAAGGAATGAGCAGTTCTTC.

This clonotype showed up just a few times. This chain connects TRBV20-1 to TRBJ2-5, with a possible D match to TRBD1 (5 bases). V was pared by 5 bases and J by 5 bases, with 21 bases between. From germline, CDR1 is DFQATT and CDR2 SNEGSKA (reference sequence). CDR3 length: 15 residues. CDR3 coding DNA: TGCAGTGCTGGATCCTCCCACACGGACATCGAGACCCAGTACTTC. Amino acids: CSAGSSHTDIETQYF.

The CDR3 here is CASSQVRNTEAFF. The CDR3 nucleotides read TGCGCCAGCAGCCAAGTCAGAAACACTGAAGCTTTCTTT. The rearrangement links TRBV4-3 to TRBJ1-1, with D uncertain. This CDR3 comprises 13 residues. Germline CDR1 and CDR2: LGHNA and YSLEER. The V gene lost 1 base and the J gene lost 2 bases, with 5 bases spanning the gap.

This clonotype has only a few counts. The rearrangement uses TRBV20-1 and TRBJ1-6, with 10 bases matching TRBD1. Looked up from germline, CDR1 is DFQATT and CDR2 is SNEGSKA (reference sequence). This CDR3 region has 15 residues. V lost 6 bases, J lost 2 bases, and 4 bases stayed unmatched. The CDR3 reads CSARTGGTYNSPLHF. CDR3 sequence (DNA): TGCAGTGCCCGGACAGGGGGAACCTATAATTCACCCCTCCACTTT.

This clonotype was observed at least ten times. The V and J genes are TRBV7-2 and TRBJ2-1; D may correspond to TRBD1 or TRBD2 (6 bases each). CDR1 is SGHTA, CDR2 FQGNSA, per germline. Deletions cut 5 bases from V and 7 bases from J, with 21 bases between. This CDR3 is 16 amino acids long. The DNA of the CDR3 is TGTGCCAGCAGCCCTCCTGGGACTCGTAGGGGGAATGAGCAGTTCTTC. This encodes CASSPPGTRRGNEQFF.

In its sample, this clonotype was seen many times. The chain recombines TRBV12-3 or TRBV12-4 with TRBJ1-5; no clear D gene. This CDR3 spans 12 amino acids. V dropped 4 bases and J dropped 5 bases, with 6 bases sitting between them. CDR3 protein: CASSYRDQPQHF. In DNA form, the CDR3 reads TGTGCCAGCAGTTACCGGGATCAGCCCCAGCATTTT.

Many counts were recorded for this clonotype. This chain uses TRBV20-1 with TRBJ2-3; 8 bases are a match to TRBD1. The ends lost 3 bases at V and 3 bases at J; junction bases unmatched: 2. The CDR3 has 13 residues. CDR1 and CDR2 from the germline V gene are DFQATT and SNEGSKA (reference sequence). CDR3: CSARDRETDTQYF. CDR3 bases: TGCAGTGCTAGGGACAGGGAAACAGATACGCAGTATTTT.

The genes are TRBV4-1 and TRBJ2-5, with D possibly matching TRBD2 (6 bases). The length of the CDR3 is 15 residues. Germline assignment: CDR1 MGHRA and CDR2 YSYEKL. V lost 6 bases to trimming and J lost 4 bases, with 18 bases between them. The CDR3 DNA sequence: TGCGCCAGCAGTCAGACTAGTCGGGCACTAGAGACCCAGTACTTC. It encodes CASSQTSRALETQYF.

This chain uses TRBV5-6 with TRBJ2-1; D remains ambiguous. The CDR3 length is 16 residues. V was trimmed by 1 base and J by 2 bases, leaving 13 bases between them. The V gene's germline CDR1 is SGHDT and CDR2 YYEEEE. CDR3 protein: CASSLSMSQTYNEQFF. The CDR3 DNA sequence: TGTGCCAGCAGCTTGTCCATGAGTCAAACCTACAATGAGCAGTTCTTC. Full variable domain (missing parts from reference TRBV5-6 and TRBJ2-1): DAGVTQSPTHLIKTRGQQVTLRCSPKSGHDTVSWYQQALGQGPQFIFQYYEEEERQRGNFPDRFSGHQFPNYSSELNVNALLLGDSALYLCASSLSMSQTYNEQFFGPGTRLTVL.

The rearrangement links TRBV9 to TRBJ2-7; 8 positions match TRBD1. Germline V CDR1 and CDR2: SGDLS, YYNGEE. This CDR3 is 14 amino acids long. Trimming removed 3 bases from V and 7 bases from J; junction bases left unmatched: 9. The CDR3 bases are TGTGCCAGCAGCGGGACAGGGTACGCAGGGGAGCAGTACTTC. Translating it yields CASSGTGYAGEQYF.

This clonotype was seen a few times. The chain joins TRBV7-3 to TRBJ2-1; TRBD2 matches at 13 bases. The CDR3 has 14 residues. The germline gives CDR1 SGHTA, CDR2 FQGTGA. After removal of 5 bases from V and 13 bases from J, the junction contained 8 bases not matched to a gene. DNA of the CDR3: TGTGCCAGCAGCCTTGGACTAGCGGGAGATTTTCAGTTCTTC. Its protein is CASSLGLAGDFQFF. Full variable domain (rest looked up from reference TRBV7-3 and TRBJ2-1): GAGVSQTPSNKVTEKGKYVELRCDPISGHTALYWYRQSLGQGPEFLIYFQGTGAADDSGLPNDRFFAVRPEGSVSTLKIQRTERGDSAVYLCASSLGLAGDFQFFGPGTRLTVL.

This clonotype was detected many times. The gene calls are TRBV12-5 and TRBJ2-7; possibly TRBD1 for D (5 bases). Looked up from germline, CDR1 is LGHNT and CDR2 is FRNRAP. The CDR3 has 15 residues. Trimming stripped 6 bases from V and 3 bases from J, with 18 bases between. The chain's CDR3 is CASGQGEIWGYEQYF. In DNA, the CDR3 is TGTGCTAGTGGCCAAGGGGAAATTTGGGGCTACGAGCAGTACTTC.

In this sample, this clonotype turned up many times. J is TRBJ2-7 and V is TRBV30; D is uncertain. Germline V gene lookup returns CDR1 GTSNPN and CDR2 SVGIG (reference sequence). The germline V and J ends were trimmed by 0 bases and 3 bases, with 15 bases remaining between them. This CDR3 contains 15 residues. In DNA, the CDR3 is TGTGCCTGGAGTGTACGAGGTCCCTACTACTACGAGCAGTACTTC. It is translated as CAWSVRGPYYYEQYF.

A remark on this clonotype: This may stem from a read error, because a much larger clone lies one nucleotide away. The CDR3 region has the DNA TGTGCCAACAGGAACAGCTTACAAGAGACCCAGTACTTC. Amino acid sequence: CANRNSLQETQYF. The chain couples TRBV12-3 or TRBV12-4 to TRBJ2-5, with D possibly TRBD1 on 5 matching bases. The CDR3 totals 13 residues. The V and J ends lost 10 bases and 2 bases respectively, with 14 bases between them.

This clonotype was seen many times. As DNA, the CDR3 is TGTGCCAGCAGTTTGGGCGGGGCAGGCTATGGCTACACCTTC. It yields the protein CASSLGGAGYGYTF. The rearrangement joins TRBV12-3 or TRBV12-4 to TRBJ1-2, with TRBD1 as a possible D gene (5 bases). V shed 3 bases and J shed 4 bases, with 12 bases lying between them. The CDR3 consists of 14 residues.

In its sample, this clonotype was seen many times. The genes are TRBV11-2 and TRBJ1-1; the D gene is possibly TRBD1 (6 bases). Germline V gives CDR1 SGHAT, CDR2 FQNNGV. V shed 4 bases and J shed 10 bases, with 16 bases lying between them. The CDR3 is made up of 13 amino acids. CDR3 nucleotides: TGTGCCAGCAGCTCCCGACAGAGGGGGGGAGCTTTCTTT. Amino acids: CASSSRQRGGAFF.

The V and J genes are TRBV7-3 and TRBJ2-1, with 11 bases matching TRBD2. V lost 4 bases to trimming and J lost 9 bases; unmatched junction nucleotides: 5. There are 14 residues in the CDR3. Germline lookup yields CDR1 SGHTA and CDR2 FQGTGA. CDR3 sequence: CASSSTSGIGEQFF. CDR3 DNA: TGTGCCAGCAGCTCGACTAGCGGGATTGGTGAGCAGTTCTTC.

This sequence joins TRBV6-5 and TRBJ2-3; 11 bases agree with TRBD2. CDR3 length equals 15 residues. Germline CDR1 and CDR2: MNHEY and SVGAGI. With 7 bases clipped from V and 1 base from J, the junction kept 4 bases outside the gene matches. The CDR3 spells CASTALAGGTDTQYF. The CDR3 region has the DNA TGTGCCAGCACCGCACTAGCGGGAGGCACAGATACGCAGTATTTT.

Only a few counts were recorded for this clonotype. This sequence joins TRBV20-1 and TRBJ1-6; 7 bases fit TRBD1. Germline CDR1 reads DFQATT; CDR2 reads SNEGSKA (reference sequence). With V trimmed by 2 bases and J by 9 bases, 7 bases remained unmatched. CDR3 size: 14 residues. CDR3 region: CSARFTRGSSPLHF. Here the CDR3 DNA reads TGCAGTGCTAGATTCACCAGGGGGTCTTCACCCCTCCACTTT.

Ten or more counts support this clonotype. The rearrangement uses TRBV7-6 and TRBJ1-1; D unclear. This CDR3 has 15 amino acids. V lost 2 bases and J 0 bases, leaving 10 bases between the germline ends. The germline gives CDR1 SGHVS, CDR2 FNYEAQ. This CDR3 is CASSLSTTMNTEAFF. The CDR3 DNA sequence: TGTGCCAGCAGCTTATCAACCACGATGAACACTGAAGCTTTCTTT.

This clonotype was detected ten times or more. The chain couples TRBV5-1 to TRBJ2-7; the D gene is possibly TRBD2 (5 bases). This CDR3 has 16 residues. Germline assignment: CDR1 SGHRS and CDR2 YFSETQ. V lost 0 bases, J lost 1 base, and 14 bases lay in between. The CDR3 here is CASSLDLVSGSYEQYF. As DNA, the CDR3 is TGCGCCAGCAGCTTGGATCTCGTTTCGGGGTCCTACGAGCAGTACTTC.

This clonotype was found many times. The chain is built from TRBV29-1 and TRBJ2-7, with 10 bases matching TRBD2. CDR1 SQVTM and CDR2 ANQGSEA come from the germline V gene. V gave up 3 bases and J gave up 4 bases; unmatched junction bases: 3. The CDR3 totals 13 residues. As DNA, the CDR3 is TGCAGCGTTGAGGTGACTAGCGGGTACGAGCAGTACTTC. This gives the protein CSVEVTSGYEQYF.

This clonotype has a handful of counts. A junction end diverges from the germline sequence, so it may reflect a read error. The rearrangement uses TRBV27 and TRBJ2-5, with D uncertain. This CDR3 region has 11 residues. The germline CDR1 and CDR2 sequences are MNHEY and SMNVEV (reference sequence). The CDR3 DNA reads TGTGCCAGCTGTTTTGGTGAGACCCAGTACTTC. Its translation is CASCFGETQYF.

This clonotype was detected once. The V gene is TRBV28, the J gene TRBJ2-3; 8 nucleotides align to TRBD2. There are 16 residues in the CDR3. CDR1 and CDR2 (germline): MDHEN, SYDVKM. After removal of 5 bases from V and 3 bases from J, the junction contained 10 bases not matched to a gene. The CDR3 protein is CASSLSVAGSTDTQYF. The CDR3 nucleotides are TGTGCCAGCAGTCTCTCGGTAGCGGGGTCGACAGATACGCAGTATTTT.

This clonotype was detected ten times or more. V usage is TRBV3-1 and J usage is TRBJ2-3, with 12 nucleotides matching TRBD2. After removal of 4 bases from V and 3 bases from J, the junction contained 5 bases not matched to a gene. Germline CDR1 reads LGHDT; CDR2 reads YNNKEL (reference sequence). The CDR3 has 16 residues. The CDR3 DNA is TGTGCCAGCAGCCGACTACTAGCGGGAGGAACAGATACGCAGTATTTT. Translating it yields CASSRLLAGGTDTQYF.

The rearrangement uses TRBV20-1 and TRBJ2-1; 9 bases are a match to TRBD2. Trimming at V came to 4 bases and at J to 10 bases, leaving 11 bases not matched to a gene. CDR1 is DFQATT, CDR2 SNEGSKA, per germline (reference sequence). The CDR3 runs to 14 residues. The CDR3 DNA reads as TGCAGTGCTACGCTAGCGGGAAAAGCCAAGGAGCAGTTCTTC. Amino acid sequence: CSATLAGKAKEQFF.